The 8 T cell receptor beta chains presented below share a single source sample, sequenced in a study of cytomegalovirus exposure and HLA in healthy donors. 13 Jbeta primers and 60 Vbeta primers were used for the PCR. Libraries were prepared by immunoSEQ multiplex PCR; TCRdb keeps only in-frame clonotypes and omits some of them. Altogether about 130,000 clones are present, roughly three quarters being singletons, with the ten largest covering about a tenth. The sample comprised PBMCs. Receptors originate from a man younger than 45 in good health and CMV-seropositive.

CDR3 in amino acids: CASSRAQGSYGYTF. CDR3 bases: TGTGCCAGCAGCCGGGCCCAGGGAAGCTATGGCTACACCTTC. V gene TRBV5-5 combines with J gene TRBJ1-2, with a weak D call TRBD1 (5 bases). CDR3 length: 14 residues. Trimming stripped 4 bases from V and 4 bases from J, with 14 bases between. The germline gives CDR1 SGHKS, CDR2 YYEKEE (reference sequence).

The J gene is TRBJ1-4, the V gene TRBV7-2; D is uncertain. The V gene lost 3 bases and the J gene lost 5 bases, with 13 bases spanning the gap. CDR1 and CDR2 from the germline V gene are SGHTA and FQGNSA. The CDR3 extends over 15 amino acids. CDR3 bases: TGTGCCAGCAGCTTTAGTCCGGGTAACAATGAAAAACTGTTTTTT. Its protein is CASSFSPGNNEKLFF.

Concerning this clone itself: In the same sample, other DNA sequences code for this CDR3. The V call is TRBV5-1, the J call TRBJ2-1; D gene unclear. CDR3 length: 14 residues. Germline V CDR1 and CDR2: SGHRS, YFSETQ. V was pared by 0 bases and J by 4 bases, with 8 bases between. DNA for the CDR3: TGCGCCAGCAGCTTGGAGCGAGTATACAATGAGCAGTTCTTC. This translates into CASSLERVYNEQFF.

The chain combines TRBV7-8 with TRBJ2-7; weak D call: TRBD2 (7 bases). V was shortened by 5 bases and J by 3 bases, with 17 bases between the two germline ends. The CDR3 has 15 residues. CDR1 and CDR2 (germline): SGHVS, FQNEAQ. The CDR3 protein is CASSAGRGTLYEQYF. The CDR3 DNA is TGTGCCAGCAGCGCGGGGAGGGGGACACTCTACGAGCAGTACTTC.

The chain uses TRBV5-4 and TRBJ2-7, with 7 bases identical to TRBD1. V was pared by 1 base and J by 3 bases, with 7 bases of the junction left unmatched. CDR1 is SGHNT, CDR2 YYREEE, per germline (reference sequence). The CDR3 consists of 15 residues. CDR3 DNA: TGTGCCAGCAGCTTGATCCGGGACAGCTTCTACGAGCAGTACTTC. It translates to CASSLIRDSFYEQYF.

A single count supports this clone. The gene calls are TRBV27 and TRBJ2-4, with 13 bases aligning to TRBD2. V was pared by 2 bases and J by 2 bases, with 9 bases of the junction left unmatched. The CDR3 sequence is 19 residues long. Germline CDR1 and CDR2: MNHEY and SMNVEV (reference sequence). The CDR3 spells CASSLKGRLAGGPKNIQYF. The CDR3 DNA is TGTGCCAGCAGTTTAAAAGGGAGACTAGCGGGAGGCCCCAAAAACATTCAGTACTTC.

This chain joins TRBV5-6 and TRBJ2-7; the D gene is possibly TRBD1 (6 bases). The germline V gene has CDR1 SGHDT and CDR2 YYEEEE. This CDR3 has 15 amino acids. V was clipped by 4 bases and J by 0 bases, with 14 bases between them. The DNA for the CDR3 is TGTGCCAGCAGCCCGGCGAACAGGGACTCCTACGAGCAGTACTTC. Its translation: CASSPANRDSYEQYF.

This rearrangement joins TRBV30 to TRBJ2-1; no definite D call. The germline gives CDR1 GTSNPN, CDR2 SVGIG (reference sequence). This CDR3 region has 14 residues. The V end lost 5 bases, the J end lost 4 bases, and 15 bases lay between the germline ends. CDR3 in amino acids: CAWGLVPEYNEQFF. The CDR3 bases are TGTGCCTGGGGCCTAGTGCCAGAATACAATGAGCAGTTCTTC.